This is a list of T cell receptor beta chains from one sample in a study of blood T cell repertoires in COVID-19. The protocol was immunoSEQ multiplex PCR, while the TCRdb copy is restricted to in-frame clones and leaves out a portion. Of a few hundred thousand clones listed, around 85% are singletons. The sample comprised PBMCs or T cells enriched from blood (not recorded which). Every receptor here comes from a woman in her 40s with acute COVID-19. Both conserved end residues are part of each CDR3. D genes are given only for firm matches. A clone size is listed for some rows: how often the clone was seen (once, few, many), or a class if it is expanded.

clone size | J gene | V gene | D gene | CDR3 DNA | CDR3 protein
once | TRBJ2-4 | TRBV28 | TRBD2 | TGTGCCAGCAGTTTGGAGCGGGAGCCCACTCTAGCCAAAAACATTCAGTACTTC | CASSLEREPTLAKNIQYF
- | TRBJ1-2 | TRBV9 | TRBD1 | TGTGCCAGCAGCGTAGTTCCGGGACAGGGATCCAACTATGGCTACACCTTC | CASSVVPGQGSNYGYTF
- | TRBJ2-3 | TRBV5-1 | - | TGCGCCAGCAGCTTAGACTCCGATACGCAGTATTTT | CASSLDSDTQYF
- | TRBJ2-7 | TRBV5-1 | - | TGCGCCAGCAGCCAGGGTGGGTACGAGCAGTACTTC | CASSQGGYEQYF
- | TRBJ2-7 | TRBV28 | - | TGTGCCAGCACCAGAATCCAGGGGATGGGCGAGCAGTACTTC | CASTRIQGMGEQYF
few | TRBJ1-1 | TRBV6-5 | - | TGTGCCATCTCTAGGCAGAAGAACACTGAAGCTTTCTTT | CAISRQKNTEAFF
- | TRBJ2-7 | TRBV19 | - | TGTGCCAGTAGTCAACAGGGAAGGCTCTCCTACGAGCAGTACTTC | CASSQQGRLSYEQYF
few | TRBJ2-7 | TRBV6-5 | TRBD2 | TGTGCCAGCAGTTCAGGACTAGCGGGAGGGCTCCTCGAGCAGTACTTC | CASSSGLAGGLLEQYF
- | TRBJ1-2 | TRBV5-1 | TRBD1 | TGCGCCAGCAGCAGGGGGGACAGGGATAACTATGGCTACACCTTC | CASSRGDRDNYGYTF
- | TRBJ1-1 | TRBV6-6 | TRBD1 | TGTGCCAGCAGAAGACAGACAGGGTCCAACACTGAAGCTTTCTTT | CASRRQTGSNTEAFF
- | TRBJ2-3 | TRBV30 | - | TGTGCCTGGAGTGTGAGTAGCCGACGCACAGATACGCAGTATTTT | CAWSVSSRRTDTQYF
few | TRBJ2-4 | TRBV28 | TRBD2 | TGTGCCAGCAGTCGCGCAAGCGGGGAGGAAGCCAAAAACATTCAGTACTTC | CASSRASGEEAKNIQYF
- | TRBJ2-5 | TRBV2 | TRBD1 | TGTGCCAGCAGAGATGGGACAGGGGTGGAAGAGACCCAGTACTTC | CASRDGTGVEETQYF
- | TRBJ1-6 | TRBV28 | TRBD1 | TGTGCCAGCAGACTGGGACAGGGACCTTCACCCCTCCACTTT | CASRLGQGPSPLHF
- | TRBJ1-5 | TRBV7-3 | - | TGTGCCAGCAGCCCGCAGAGGGAAGGGAATCAGCCCCAGCATTTT | CASSPQREGNQPQHF
- | TRBJ2-5 | TRBV2 | TRBD2 | TGTGCCAGCAGCCCCACTAGCGGATCCCGGGGAGAGACCCAGTACTTC | CASSPTSGSRGETQYF
- | TRBJ2-5 | TRBV9 | TRBD2 | TGTGCCAGCAGCGGCATAGCGGGAGAAGAGACCCAGTACTTC | CASSGIAGEETQYF
- | TRBJ2-1 | TRBV6-5 | - | TGTGCCAGCACCGGGTACAATGAGCAGTTCTTC | CASTGYNEQFF
once | TRBJ1-1 | TRBV11-3 | - | TGTGCCAGCAGCCGGGACTCTTTGGGGAAAGCTTTCTTT | CASSRDSLGKAFF
- | TRBJ1-1 | TRBV5-1 | - | TGCGCCAGCAGCTGGCAGACAGGGAACACTGAAGCTTTCTTT | CASSWQTGNTEAFF
- | TRBJ1-1 | TRBV5-6 | - | TGTGCCAGCGGCCGCAGGGAAACGGCCAACACTGAAGCTTTCTTT | CASGRRETANTEAFF
- | TRBJ2-3 | TRBV3-1/TRBV3-2 | - | TGTGCCAGCAGCCAAGTAGCGGATACGCAGTATTTT | CASSQVADTQYF
- | TRBJ1-2 | TRBV6-5 | - | TGTGCCAGCAGTTACTCGCTGGGCTGGAACTATGGCTACACCTTC | CASSYSLGWNYGYTF
- | TRBJ2-2 | TRBV7-2 | TRBD1 | TGTGCCAGCAGCCTCGGGACAGGAAACACCGGGGAGCTGTTTTTT | CASSLGTGNTGELFF
- | TRBJ1-1 | TRBV7-9 | TRBD1 | TGTGCCAGCAGCCAAGGGGGCCGGAACACTGAAGCTTTCTTT | CASSQGGRNTEAFF
few | TRBJ2-7 | TRBV30 | - | TGTGCCTGGAGTGCGAGCACCCTTGAGGTCTACGAGCAGTACTTC | CAWSASTLEVYEQYF
- | TRBJ2-7 | TRBV6-5 | - | TGTGCCAGCTCCAGGGGACACCAGATCTACGAGCAGTACTTC | CASSRGHQIYEQYF
- | TRBJ2-7 | TRBV4-1 | TRBD2 | TGCGCCAGCAGCGCTGGACTAGCGGGGAACTACGAGCAGTACTTC | CASSAGLAGNYEQYF
once | TRBJ1-3 | TRBV28 | TRBD1 | TGTGCCAGCAGCCTCGCCCCGGACAGGTCTGGAAACACCATATATTTT | CASSLAPDRSGNTIYF
- | TRBJ2-1 | TRBV24-1 | TRBD2 | TGTGCCACCGGGGGGACTAATGGGCGGGAGCAGTTCTTC | CATGGTNGREQFF
- | TRBJ1-5 | TRBV28 | - | TGTGCCAGCAGTAAGGGGGGGGCCTCCCATCAGCCCCAGCATTTT | CASSKGGASHQPQHF
- | TRBJ1-2 | TRBV29-1 | TRBD1 | TGCAGCGCGCCACCGGGACAGGGGGACTATGGCTACACCTTC | CSAPPGQGDYGYTF
once | TRBJ1-6 | TRBV4-1 | TRBD1 | TGCGCCAGCAGCCAAGAGCCGGGACAGGGGTGGAATTCACCCCTCCACTTT | CASSQEPGQGWNSPLHF
- | TRBJ1-3 | TRBV4-2 | - | TGTGCCAGCAGCCAAGAGGACAACCCTGGAAACACCATATATTTT | CASSQEDNPGNTIYF
- | TRBJ2-7 | TRBV19 | TRBD1 | TGTGCCAGTAGCAACAGGGGCTCCTACGAGCAGTACTTC | CASSNRGSYEQYF
- | TRBJ2-7 | TRBV7-9 | - | TGTGCCAGCAGCGCCCGGGTTGGGTTCTACGAGCAGTACTTC | CASSARVGFYEQYF
once | TRBJ2-3 | TRBV20-1 | TRBD1 | TGCAGTGCTAGTAGAGGGGGCGCGGGAGATACGCAGTATTTT | CSASRGGAGDTQYF
- | TRBJ1-2 | TRBV3-1/TRBV3-2 | - | TGTGCCAGCAGCCAAGTCGCCGGGACTTCAAGCGGCTACACCTTC | CASSQVAGTSSGYTF
- | TRBJ1-4 | TRBV28 | TRBD1 | TGTGCCAGCAGTTTAAGGAAGGGACAGGGGGATACAACTAATGAAAAACTGTTTTTT | CASSLRKGQGDTTNEKLFF
- | TRBJ1-6 | TRBV27 | - | TGTGCCAGCAGTTTAGGGGGAGGCAATGGGAGAAATTCACCCCTCCACTTT | CASSLGGGNGRNSPLHF
- | TRBJ1-2 | TRBV7-2 | - | TGTGCCAGCAGCTTAATCCGACAGACAGTTAACTATGGCTACACCTTC | CASSLIRQTVNYGYTF
- | TRBJ2-1 | TRBV5-6 | TRBD2 | TGTGCCAGCAGCCGGACTAGCGGGGGAACCTACAATGAGCAGTTCTTC | CASSRTSGGTYNEQFF
- | TRBJ2-7 | TRBV10-2 | TRBD2 | TGCGCCAGCAGTCCTAGCGGGGGGTACGAGCAGTACTTC | CASSPSGGYEQYF
- | TRBJ1-2 | TRBV14 | - | TGTGCCAGCAGCCAAGAGAACAGGGAATCCCGCTACAACGGCTACACCTTC | CASSQENRESRYNGYTF
- | TRBJ2-7 | TRBV18 | - | TGTGCCAGCTCACCCGGGCAGGGGCTTTTAAACGAGCAGTACTTC | CASSPGQGLLNEQYF
- | TRBJ2-3 | TRBV7-8 | - | TGTGCCAGCAGCTTAGAGGGGGGGCGGAGGACAGATACGCAGTATTTT | CASSLEGGRRTDTQYF
- | TRBJ2-7 | TRBV28 | TRBD2 | TGTGCCAGCAGTTCGTCCGGGGGGGCCACCGAGCAGTACTTC | CASSSSGGATEQYF
- | TRBJ2-2 | TRBV11-1 | - | TGTGCCAGCAGCGACTTACAGGGCGCGAACACCGGGGAGCTGTTTTTT | CASSDLQGANTGELFF
once | TRBJ1-3 | TRBV10-3 | - | TGTGCCATCAGACCGGGACAAGATGGAAACACCATATATTTT | CAIRPGQDGNTIYF
few | TRBJ1-1 | TRBV6-2/TRBV6-3 | - | TGTGCCAGCAGTTACCGGGAGGACACTGAAGCTTTCTTT | CASSYREDTEAFF
- | TRBJ2-3 | TRBV11-2 | TRBD2 | TGTGCCAGCAGCTTCCACATGCTAGCGGGAGAAGATACGCAGTATTTT | CASSFHMLAGEDTQYF
- | TRBJ2-1 | TRBV3-1/TRBV3-2 | - | TGTGCCAGCAGCCAAGATGGGAGGCGTGGCTATGAGCAGTTCTTC | CASSQDGRRGYEQFF
- | TRBJ1-2 | TRBV28 | - | TGTGCCAGCAGTCTGAACTATGGCTACACCTTC | CASSLNYGYTF
- | TRBJ2-5 | TRBV11-2 | TRBD1 | TGTGCCAGCAGCTTAACAGGGGGCTCAGAGACCCAGTACTTC | CASSLTGGSETQYF
once | TRBJ2-3 | TRBV27 | - | TGTGCCAGCAGTTTATCGGAGAGCACAGATACGCAGTATTTT | CASSLSESTDTQYF
- | TRBJ1-1 | TRBV5-3 | TRBD1 | TGTGCCAGAACGATACCAAGACAGGGGAGTCGGGACACTGAAGCTTTCTTT | CARTIPRQGSRDTEAFF
- | TRBJ1-5 | TRBV7-9 | - | TGTGCCAGCAGCTTAGGGGTGGGCAGGATCAATCAGCCCCAGCATTTT | CASSLGVGRINQPQHF
- | TRBJ2-6 | TRBV24-1 | TRBD1 | TGTGCCACCAGTGATTCCTCCTACAGGGGGTCGTCGGGTGGGGCCAACGTCCTGACTTTC | CATSDSSYRGSSGGANVLTF
- | TRBJ1-4 | TRBV5-4 | - | TGTGCCAGCAGCCCCTGGGGGGGGGCTAATGAAAAACTGTTTTTT | CASSPWGGANEKLFF
- | TRBJ2-7 | TRBV7-2 | TRBD1 | TGTGCCAGCAGTCCCGACAGGGGGTACGACGAGCAGTACTTC | CASSPDRGYDEQYF